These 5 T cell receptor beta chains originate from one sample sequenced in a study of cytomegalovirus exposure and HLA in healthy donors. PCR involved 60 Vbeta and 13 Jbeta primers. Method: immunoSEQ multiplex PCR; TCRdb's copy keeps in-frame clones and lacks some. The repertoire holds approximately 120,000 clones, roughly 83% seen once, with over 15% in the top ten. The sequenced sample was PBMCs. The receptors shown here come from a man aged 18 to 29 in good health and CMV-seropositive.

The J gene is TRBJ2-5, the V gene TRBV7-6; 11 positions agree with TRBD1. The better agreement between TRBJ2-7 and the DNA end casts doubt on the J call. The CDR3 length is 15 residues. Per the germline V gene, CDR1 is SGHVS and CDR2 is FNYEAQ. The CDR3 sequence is CASSWRTGGEDEQYF. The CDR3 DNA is TGTGCCAGCAGTTGGAGGACAGGGGGCGAGGACGAGCAGTACTTC.

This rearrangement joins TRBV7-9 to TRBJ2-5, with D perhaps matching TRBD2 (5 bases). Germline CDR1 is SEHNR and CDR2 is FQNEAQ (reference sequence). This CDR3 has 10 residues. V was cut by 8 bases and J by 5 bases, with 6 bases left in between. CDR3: CASGSETQYF. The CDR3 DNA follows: TGTGCCAGCGGGAGCGAGACCCAGTACTTC.

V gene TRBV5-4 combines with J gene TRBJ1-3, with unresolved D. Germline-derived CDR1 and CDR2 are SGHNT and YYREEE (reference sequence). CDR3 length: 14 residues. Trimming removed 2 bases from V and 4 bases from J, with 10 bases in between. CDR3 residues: CASSFAEGGNTIYF. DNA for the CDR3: TGTGCCAGCAGCTTTGCAGAGGGAGGAAACACCATATATTTT.

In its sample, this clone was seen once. In DNA form, the CDR3 reads TGTGCCAGCAGCTTTTCAGGGTTCACTGAAGCTTTCTTT. It codes for CASSFSGFTEAFF. The chain has TRBV5-5 and TRBJ1-1, with a weak D call TRBD1 (5 bases). Germline V CDR1 and CDR2: SGHKS, YYEKEE (reference sequence). V was pared by 2 bases and J by 4 bases, with 9 bases between. This CDR3 is built from 13 residues.

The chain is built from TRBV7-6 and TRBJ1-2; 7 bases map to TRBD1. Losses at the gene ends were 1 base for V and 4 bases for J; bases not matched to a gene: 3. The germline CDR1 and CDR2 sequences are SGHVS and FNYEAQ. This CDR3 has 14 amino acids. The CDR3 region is CASSLVRDSYGYTF. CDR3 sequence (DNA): TGTGCCAGCAGCTTAGTCCGGGACAGCTATGGCTACACCTTC. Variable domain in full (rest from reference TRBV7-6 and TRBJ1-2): GAGVSQSPRYKVTKRGQDVALRCDPISGHVSLYWYRQALGQGPEFLTYFNYEAQQDKSGLPNDRFSAERPEGSISTLTIQRTEQRDSAMYRCASSLVRDSYGYTFGSGTRLTVV.